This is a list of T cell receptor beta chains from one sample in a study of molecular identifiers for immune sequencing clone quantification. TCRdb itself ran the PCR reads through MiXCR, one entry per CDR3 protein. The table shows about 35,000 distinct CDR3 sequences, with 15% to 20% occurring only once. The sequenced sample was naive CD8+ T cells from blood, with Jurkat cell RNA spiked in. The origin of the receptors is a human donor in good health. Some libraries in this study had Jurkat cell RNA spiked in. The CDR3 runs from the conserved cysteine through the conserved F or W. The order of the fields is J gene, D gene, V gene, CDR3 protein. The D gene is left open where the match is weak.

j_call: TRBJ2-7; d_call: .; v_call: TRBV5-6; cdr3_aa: CASSFYRGNPGPGLHYEQYF
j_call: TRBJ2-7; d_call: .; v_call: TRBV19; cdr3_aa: CASSYSSVREQYF
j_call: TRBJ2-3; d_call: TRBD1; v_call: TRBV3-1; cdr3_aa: CASGLTGTGVTDTQYF
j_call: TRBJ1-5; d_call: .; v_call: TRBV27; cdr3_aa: CASSLLGSAGGNQPQHF
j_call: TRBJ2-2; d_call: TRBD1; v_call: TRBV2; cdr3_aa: CASSDPGTGPTGELFF
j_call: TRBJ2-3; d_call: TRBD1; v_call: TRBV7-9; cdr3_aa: CASSPGTGLGSTDTQYF
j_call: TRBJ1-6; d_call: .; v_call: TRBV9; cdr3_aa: CASSLGEQSNFYNSPLHF
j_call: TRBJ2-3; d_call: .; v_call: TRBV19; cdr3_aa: CASCNRDTHTDTQYF
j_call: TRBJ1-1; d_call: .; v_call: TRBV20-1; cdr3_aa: CSARDQVRGEAFF
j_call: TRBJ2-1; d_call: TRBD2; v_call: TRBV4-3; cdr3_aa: CASSQEGLAGGYNEQFF
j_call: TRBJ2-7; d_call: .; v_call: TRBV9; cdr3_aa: CASSGTSSYEQYF
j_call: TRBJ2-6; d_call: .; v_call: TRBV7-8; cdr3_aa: CASSYPDSSGANVLTF
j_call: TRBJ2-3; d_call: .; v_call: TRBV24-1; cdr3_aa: CATSESSGTDTQYF
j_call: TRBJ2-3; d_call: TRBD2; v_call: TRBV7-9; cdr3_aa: CASSTNLKGTSADTQYF
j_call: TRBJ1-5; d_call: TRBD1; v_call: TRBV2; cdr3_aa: CASRIPGGVQPQHF
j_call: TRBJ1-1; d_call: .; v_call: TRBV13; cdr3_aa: CASSSKGILNTEAFF
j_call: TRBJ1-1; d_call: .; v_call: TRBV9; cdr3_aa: CANSPGTEAFF
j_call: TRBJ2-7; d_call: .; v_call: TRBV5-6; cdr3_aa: CASSSGPSSYEQYF
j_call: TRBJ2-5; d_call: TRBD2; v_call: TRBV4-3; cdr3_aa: CASSQDGFPERGETQYF
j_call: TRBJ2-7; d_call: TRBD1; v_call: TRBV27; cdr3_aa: CASAGQGTYEQYF
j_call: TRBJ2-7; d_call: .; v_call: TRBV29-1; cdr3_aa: CSARQGTYEQYF
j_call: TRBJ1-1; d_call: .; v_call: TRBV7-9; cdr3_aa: CASSLSTTEAFF
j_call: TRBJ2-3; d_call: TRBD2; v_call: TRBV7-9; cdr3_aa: CASSSIATSGGTDTQYF
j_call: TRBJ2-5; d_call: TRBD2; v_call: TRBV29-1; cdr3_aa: CSTRLAGRSETQYF
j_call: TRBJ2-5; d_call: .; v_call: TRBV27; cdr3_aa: CASSGVYQETQYF
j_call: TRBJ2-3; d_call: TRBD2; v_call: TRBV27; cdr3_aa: CASSLRGLDKFGDTQYF
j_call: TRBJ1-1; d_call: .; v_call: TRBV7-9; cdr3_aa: CASSLGGSNTEAFF
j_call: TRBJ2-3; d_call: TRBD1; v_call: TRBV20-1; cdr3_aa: CSALPGQGPSDTQYF
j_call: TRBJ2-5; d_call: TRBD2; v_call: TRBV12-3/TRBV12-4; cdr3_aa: CASSPIAGEETQYF
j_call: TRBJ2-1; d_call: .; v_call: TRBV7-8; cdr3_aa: CASLKGLANEQFF
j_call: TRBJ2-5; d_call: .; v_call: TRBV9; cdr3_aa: CASSSRVEPGTQYF
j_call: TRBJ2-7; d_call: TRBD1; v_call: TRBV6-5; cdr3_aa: CASSYSDRGRSYEQYF
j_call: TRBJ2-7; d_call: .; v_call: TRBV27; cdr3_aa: CASSLREKGYEQYF
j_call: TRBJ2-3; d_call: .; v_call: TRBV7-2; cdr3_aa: CASSELGSTDTQYF
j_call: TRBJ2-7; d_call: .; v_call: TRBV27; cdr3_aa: CASSSIWGDEQYF
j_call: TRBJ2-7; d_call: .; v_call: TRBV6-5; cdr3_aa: CASTKDGESSYEQYF
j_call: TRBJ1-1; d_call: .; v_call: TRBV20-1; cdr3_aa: CSARVTGASPLMNTEAFF
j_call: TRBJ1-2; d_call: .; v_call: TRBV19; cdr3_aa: CASSITTSYGYTF
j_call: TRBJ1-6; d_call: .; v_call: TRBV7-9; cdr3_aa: CASSHVLGHDGEHNSPLHF
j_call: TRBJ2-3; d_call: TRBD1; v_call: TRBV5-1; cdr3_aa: CANTHPDRGADTQYF
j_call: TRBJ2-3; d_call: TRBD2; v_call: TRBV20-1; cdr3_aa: CSARGLAGGLSTGTQYF
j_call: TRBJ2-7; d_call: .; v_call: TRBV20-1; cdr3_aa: CSADLGASTSYEQYF
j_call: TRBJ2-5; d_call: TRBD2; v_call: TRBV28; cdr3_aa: CASSLRLAGETQYF
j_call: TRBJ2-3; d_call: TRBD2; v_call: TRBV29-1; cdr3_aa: CSGTSGSEDTQYF
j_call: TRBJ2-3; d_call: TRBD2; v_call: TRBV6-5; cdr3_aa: CASTNSGGSEDTQYF
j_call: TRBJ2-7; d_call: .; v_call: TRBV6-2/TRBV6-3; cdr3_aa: CASSYPDEQYF
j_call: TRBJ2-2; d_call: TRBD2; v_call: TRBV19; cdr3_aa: CASSPGRAPGELFF
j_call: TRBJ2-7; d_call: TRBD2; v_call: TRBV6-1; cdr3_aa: CASSVLAGIYEQYF
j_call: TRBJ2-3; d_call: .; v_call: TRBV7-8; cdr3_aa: CASSLVAGDTQYF
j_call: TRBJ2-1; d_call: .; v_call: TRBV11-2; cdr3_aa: CASSSHGNEQFF
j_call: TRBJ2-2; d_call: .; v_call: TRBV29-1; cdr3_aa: CSVLGRENTGELFF
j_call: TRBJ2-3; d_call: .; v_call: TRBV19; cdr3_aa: CASGMGQGGTDTQYF